The table lists the clone carrying this TCR beta chain with a few counts. Its antigen is still unknown. TCRdb itself ran the RT-PCR reads through MiXCR, one entry per CDR3 protein. The sample lists under 750,000 distinct CDR3 sequences, roughly 12% seen once, with 10% in the top ten. These data originate in a study of response to subunit inactivated influenza vaccine. Findings and limits, study-wide: With each seasonal influenza vaccination, the authors suggested, few new T cells are recruited.

The CDR3 runs 16 residues. V dropped 2 bases and J dropped 2; count of bases not matched to a gene: 8. The chain is built from TRBV12-3 or TRBV12-4 and TRBJ1-1, with TRBD1 matching over 7 bases. Sequences were derived from PBMCs from blood, sampled on the day of vaccination. This receptor was identified in a man aged 50-60 years who received an inactivated influenza vaccine. The CDR3 DNA reads TGTGCCAGCAGTTTACCCTACAGGGGCCGAAACACTGAAGCTTTCTTT. The encoded protein is CASSLPYRGRNTEAFF.